The 32 T cell receptor beta chains below were found in one sample sequenced in a study of blood T cells in healthy people across ages. Combining a sample-barcoded 5' primer with a J-beta primer mix, a second PCR ran for about 6 to 12 cycles. TCRdb ran MiXCR on the 5' RACE reads and lists one entry per CDR3 protein. The top ten hold over 30% of the sample, which has about 640,000 distinct CDR3 sequences, about 53% seen once. Material for sequencing was blood. These receptor sequences come from a man in his fifties or sixties in good health.

This clonotype has only a few counts. The chain has TRBV20-1 and TRBJ2-5; no firm D call. V was clipped by 3 bases and J by 11 bases, with 19 bases between them. Germline V gene data show CDR1 as DFQATT and CDR2 as SNEGSKA (reference sequence). There are 13 residues in the CDR3. CDR3: CSARNPQVGEQYF. The CDR3 DNA reads as TGCAGTGCTAGGAACCCCCAGGTGGGTGAGCAGTACTTC.

The gene calls are TRBV7-2 and TRBJ2-3; the match to TRBD2 covers 9 bases. The J segment lost 4 bases and the V segment lost 1 base, leaving 6 bases of the junction unmatched. The CDR3 is 16 residues long. Germline CDR1 is SGHTA and CDR2 is FQGNSA. The CDR3 protein is CASSLVGGGAPDTQYF. In nucleotides, the CDR3 is TGTGCCAGCAGCTTAGTCGGCGGGGGGGCCCCAGATACGCAGTATTTT.

This clonotype was counted a few times. This chain uses TRBV14 with TRBJ2-7; D is possibly TRBD1 (6 bases). This CDR3 comprises 17 residues. Germline V gives CDR1 SGHDN, CDR2 FVKESK. V lost 0 bases, J lost 4 bases, and 19 bases lay in between. The CDR3 region has the DNA TGTGCCAGCAGCCAAGATCTTCCTCAACAGGGAGTTTACGAGCAGTACTTC. Encoded protein: CASSQDLPQQGVYEQYF.

The gene calls are TRBV5-1 and TRBJ2-1; 8 bases are a match to TRBD2. Germline assignment: CDR1 SGHRS and CDR2 YFSETQ. The junction had 4 bases not matched to a gene; V was cut back by 4 bases and J by 1 base. CDR3 length: 15 amino acids. Written as DNA, the CDR3 is TGCGCCAGCAGCCGGGAGGGGGGTTCCTACAATGAGCAGTTCTTC. Protein sequence: CASSREGGSYNEQFF.

This clonotype was recorded once. The rearrangement links TRBV28 to TRBJ2-7; 7 bases align to TRBD1. CDR1 and CDR2 from the germline V gene are MDHEN and SYDVKM. The length of the CDR3 is 16 residues. V shed 5 bases, J shed 3 bases, and the junction held 13 bases outside the gene matches. This CDR3 reads CASSAPPGTAIYEQYF. The DNA for the CDR3 is TGTGCCAGCAGTGCCCCCCCTGGGACAGCGATCTACGAGCAGTACTTC.

This rearrangement joins TRBV16 to TRBJ1-6; D is uncertain. This CDR3 has 16 amino acids. Germline V CDR1 and CDR2: KGHSY, FQNENV. V shed 3 bases and J shed 3 bases, with 12 bases lying between them. In DNA form, the CDR3 reads TGTGCCAGCAGCCAGTCACCGGCGGGCTATAATTCACCCCTCCACTTT. Its translation is CASSQSPAGYNSPLHF.

This clonotype was recorded a few times. The V and J genes are TRBV21-1 and TRBJ2-5; the table's D gene call, TRBD1, was not cross checked with the DNA. TRBV21-1 is a listed pseudogene. The CDR3 is 13 residues long. The CDR3 is CASSKGTEETQYF. The CDR3 DNA follows: TGTGCCAGCAGCAAGGGGACAGAAGAGACCCAGTACTTC.

This chain connects TRBV6-2 or TRBV6-3 to TRBJ2-7, with D unclear. The CDR3 extends over 11 amino acids. V was trimmed by 1 base and J by 7 bases, leaving 5 bases between them. Per germline, CDR1 MNHEY and CDR2 SVGEGT. CDR3: CASSYFNEQYF. Here the CDR3 DNA reads TGTGCCAGCAGTTACTTCAATGAGCAGTACTTC.

This clonotype occurred a few times. The J gene is TRBJ2-5, the V gene TRBV15; D might be TRBD2 (5 bases). The CDR3 runs to 15 residues. Germline V gene sequence: CDR1 LNHNV, CDR2 YYDKDF (reference sequence). Between the trimmed V and J ends, which lost 2 bases and 1 base, there was a span of 11 bases. This CDR3 reads CATSRRAAIQETQYF. CDR3 nucleotides: TGTGCCACCAGCAGAAGAGCGGCGATCCAAGAGACCCAGTACTTC.

The chain recombines TRBV24-1 with TRBJ1-2; D unresolved. CDR3 size: 13 residues. The germline gives CDR1 KGHDR, CDR2 SFDVKD. The V end lost 4 bases, the J end lost 3 bases, and 8 bases lay between the germline ends. The CDR3 DNA follows: TGTGCCACCAGTGAGACACAAGACTATGGCTACACCTTC. This sequence encodes CATSETQDYGYTF.

This clonotype was picked up one time. Relative to the germline gene, one junction end is altered; a read error may explain this. This CDR3 is CSARAPPGGGENTQYF. The CDR3 DNA follows: TGCAGTGCCAGAGCCCCACCAGGGGGGGGGGAGAATACGCAGTATTTT. The chain employs TRBV20-1 and TRBJ2-3; the D call may be TRBD1 or TRBD2 (7 bases each). This CDR3 has 16 residues. The germline V gene encodes CDR1 DFQATT and CDR2 SNEGSKA (reference sequence).

The table lists this clonotype with a few counts. The chain is built from TRBV3-1 and TRBJ2-5; D gene uncertain. Trimming shortened V by 4 bases and J by 0 bases, and 12 bases separated the two germline ends. This CDR3 has 15 amino acids. Germline-derived CDR1 and CDR2 are LGHDT and YNNKEL (reference sequence). In DNA, the CDR3 is TGTGCCAGCAGCCCCATAACCGGATACCAAGAGACCCAGTACTTC. It specifies CASSPITGYQETQYF.

Remarks on this clonotype: The junction departs from the called germline gene at one end, perhaps through a read error. The gene calls are TRBV27 and TRBJ1-5; 9 nucleotides line up with TRBD1. The germline CDR1 and CDR2 sequences are MNHEY and SMNVEV (reference sequence). CDR3 length equals 16 residues. CDR3 sequence: CASSLSTPTGGRPQHF. DNA for the CDR3: TGTGCCAGCAGTCTATCCACCCCGACAGGGGGTCGGCCCCAGCATTTT.

This clonotype was recorded a few times. The chain uses TRBV11-1 and TRBJ2-5; TRBD2 matches 12 bases. The CDR3 has 14 residues. Germline loops: CDR1 SGHAT, CDR2 FQDESV (reference sequence). The ends lost 7 bases at V and 5 bases at J; junction bases unmatched: 5. The CDR3 sequence is CASTSGGAGETQYF. The DNA for the CDR3 is TGTGCCAGCACTAGCGGGGGGGCCGGTGAGACCCAGTACTTC.

The V gene is TRBV15, the J gene TRBJ2-7, with TRBD1 identical over 10 bases. The germline gives CDR1 LNHNV, CDR2 YYDKDF (reference sequence). The V segment lost 1 base and the J segment 0 bases; nucleotides outside the gene matches: 0. The CDR3 is 15 amino acids. In nucleotides, the CDR3 is TGTGCCACCAGCAGAGGGACAGGGGGCTCCTACGAGCAGTACTTC. Protein sequence: CATSRGTGGSYEQYF.

The chain carries TRBV3-1 and TRBJ2-3; D not certain. The CDR3 extends over 14 amino acids. Trimming removed 8 bases at V and 0 bases at J, with 12 bases between. From germline, CDR1 is LGHDT and CDR2 YNNKEL (reference sequence). This CDR3 is CASRVASSTDTQYF. In DNA, the CDR3 is TGTGCCAGCCGGGTAGCTTCTAGCACAGATACGCAGTATTTT.

V usage is TRBV5-1 and J usage is TRBJ2-1; either TRBD1 or TRBD2 may supply D (6 bases each). CDR1 and CDR2 (germline): SGHRS, YFSETQ. V was cut by 6 bases and J by 7 bases, with 23 bases left in between. CDR3 size: 16 residues. CDR3 DNA sequence: TGCGCCAGCACCTCCGGGGGCGGGGCACGAAGGAATGAGCAGTTCTTC. Its protein product is CASTSGGGARRNEQFF.

The CDR3 spells CASSYSIGLAGDPTDTQYF. CDR3 DNA sequence: TGTGCCAGCAGTTACTCGATAGGGCTAGCGGGGGACCCCACAGATACGCAGTATTTT. V and J are TRBV6-5 and TRBJ2-3; 10 positions match TRBD2. This CDR3 is built from 19 residues. With 0 bases clipped from V and 2 bases from J, the junction kept 11 bases outside the gene matches. Per germline, CDR1 MNHEY and CDR2 SVGAGI.

The J gene is TRBJ2-7, the V gene TRBV3-1; weak D call: TRBD1 (5 bases). The V gene lost 1 base and the J gene lost 0 bases, with 10 bases spanning the gap. In germline, CDR1 is LGHDT, CDR2 YNNKEL (reference sequence). The CDR3 is 15 residues long. CDR3 amino acids: CASSQGTLSSYEQYF. In DNA form, the CDR3 reads TGTGCCAGCAGCCAAGGGACACTCAGCTCCTACGAGCAGTACTTC.

The chain couples TRBV7-2 to TRBJ2-4, with D maybe TRBD2 (5 bases). Trimming stripped 6 bases from V and 15 bases from J, with 24 bases between. Germline V gene lookup returns CDR1 SGHTA and CDR2 FQGNSA. The CDR3 contains 14 residues. This CDR3 is CASRLRTGKETRYF. The CDR3 region has the DNA TGTGCCAGCAGACTAAGGACGGGAAAAGAGACCCGGTACTTC.

The chain employs TRBV4-1 and TRBJ1-6; D is undetermined. Per germline, CDR1 MGHRA and CDR2 YSYEKL. Trimming removed 0 bases at V and 6 bases at J, with 12 bases between. The CDR3 contains 16 residues. CDR3 DNA sequence: TGCGCCAGCAGCCAAGAATCGATGGCACCTAATTCACCCCTCCACTTT. Protein sequence: CASSQESMAPNSPLHF.

This clonotype was seen a handful of times. The J gene is TRBJ2-1, the V gene TRBV20-1; D gene uncertain. Germline V gene data show CDR1 as DFQATT and CDR2 as SNEGSKA (reference sequence). CDR3 size: 14 residues. Trimming removed 3 bases from V and 5 bases from J, with 14 bases in between. The chain's CDR3 is CSARRNKVDNEQFF. CDR3 nucleotide sequence: TGCAGTGCTAGGAGAAACAAGGTGGACAATGAGCAGTTCTTC.

V is TRBV12-3 or TRBV12-4 and J is TRBJ2-1, with TRBD1 identical over 8 bases. With 1 base clipped from V and 9 bases from J, the junction kept 5 bases outside the gene matches. The CDR3 has 14 amino acids. The CDR3 nucleotides are TGTGCCAGCAGTTTAGTACAGGGGGTTAGTGAGCAGTTCTTC. Residues: CASSLVQGVSEQFF.

The V call is TRBV5-1, the J call TRBJ2-4; D is possibly TRBD1 or TRBD2 (6 bases each). The better agreement between TRBJ2-7 and the DNA end casts doubt on the J call. The CDR3 extends over 13 amino acids. The germline CDR1 and CDR2 sequences are SGHRS and YFSETQ. This chain's CDR3 is CASSRQEGYEQYF. CDR3 sequence (DNA): TGCGCCAGCAGCCGACAGGAGGGGTACGAGCAGTACTTC.

The J gene is TRBJ1-5, the V gene TRBV7-2; 8 nucleotides line up with TRBD1. This CDR3 region has 16 residues. Unmatched junction bases numbered 7, after V lost 0 bases and J lost 6 bases. Germline V lookup: CDR1 SGHTA, CDR2 FQGNSA. In nucleotides, the CDR3 is TGTGCCAGCAGCTTAGCCTCGGGACAGGTCGGTCAGCCCCAGCATTTT. Protein sequence: CASSLASGQVGQPQHF.

The chain employs TRBV20-1 and TRBJ1-6, with 7 bases fitting TRBD1. Losses at the gene ends were 0 bases for V and 6 bases for J; bases not matched to a gene: 2. Germline loops: CDR1 DFQATT, CDR2 SNEGSKA (reference sequence). The CDR3 is 14 residues long. This chain's CDR3 is CSARDPGGNSPLHF. The CDR3 nucleotides are TGCAGTGCTAGAGATCCAGGGGGTAATTCACCCCTCCACTTT.

Only a few counts were recorded for this clonotype. V and J are TRBV29-1 and TRBJ2-7; 9 bases align to TRBD1. There are 14 residues in the CDR3. Germline V gene lookup returns CDR1 SQVTM and CDR2 ANQGSEA. V shed 6 bases, J shed 6 bases, and the junction held 12 bases outside the gene matches. The CDR3 reads CSVDKQGASGEQYF. The CDR3 nucleotides read TGCAGCGTAGATAAACAGGGGGCTTCGGGCGAGCAGTACTTC.

About this clonotype: An end of the junction differs from the germline gene, which may be a read error. The genes are TRBV4-2 and TRBJ2-4; 7 bases match TRBD1. The CDR3 spans 14 residues. Germline V gene sequence: CDR1 LGHNA, CDR2 YNFKEQ. This CDR3 reads CASCQGYRGDIQYF. CDR3 nucleotide sequence: TGTGCCAGCTGCCAGGGGTACAGGGGAGACATTCAGTACTTC.

J is TRBJ2-5 and V is TRBV10-2; the match to TRBD2 covers 12 bases. The CDR3 is 14 amino acids. Germline CDR1 reads WSHSY; CDR2 reads SAAADI. The junction had 4 bases not matched to a gene; V was cut back by 10 bases and J by 1 base. In nucleotides, the CDR3 is TGCGCCACCGGACTAGCGGGGTTCCAAGAGACCCAGTACTTC. Its translation is CATGLAGFQETQYF.

The chain employs TRBV6-1 and TRBJ2-3, with 9 nucleotides matching TRBD2. With 8 bases clipped from V and 0 bases from J, the junction kept 9 bases outside the gene matches. The CDR3 is 16 amino acids. The germline CDR1 and CDR2 sequences are MNHNS and SASEGT. CDR3 in amino acids: CASGRSGGISTDTQYF. The CDR3 DNA follows: TGTGCCAGCGGACGTAGCGGGGGAATTAGCACAGATACGCAGTATTTT.

V is TRBV7-9 and J is TRBJ1-5; D not certain. Trimming took off 2 bases at V and 7 bases at J, with 15 bases between the two ends. The germline V gene has CDR1 SEHNR and CDR2 FQNEAQ (reference sequence). The CDR3 length is 15 residues. The CDR3 here is CASSLSGGFGQPQHF. CDR3 DNA: TGTGCCAGCAGCTTAAGTGGTGGGTTTGGCCAGCCCCAGCATTTT.

The chain joins TRBV28 to TRBJ2-6; D call uncertain. V was clipped by 3 bases and J by 3 bases, with 6 bases between them. Germline CDR1 MDHEN, CDR2 SYDVKM. The CDR3 is 14 amino acids. CDR3 DNA: TGTGCCAGCAGTTTGGGTGGTGGGGCCAACGTCCTGACTTTC. Translated, it gives CASSLGGGANVLTF.